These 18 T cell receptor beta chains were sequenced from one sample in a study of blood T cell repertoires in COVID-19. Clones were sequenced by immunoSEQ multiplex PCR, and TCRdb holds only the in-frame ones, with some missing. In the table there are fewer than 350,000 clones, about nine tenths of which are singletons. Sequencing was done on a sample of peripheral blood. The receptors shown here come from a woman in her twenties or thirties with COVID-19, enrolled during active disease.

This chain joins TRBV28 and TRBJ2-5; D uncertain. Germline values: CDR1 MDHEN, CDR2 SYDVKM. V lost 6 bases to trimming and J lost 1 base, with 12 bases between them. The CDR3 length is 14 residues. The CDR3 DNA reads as TGTGCCAGCAGCACCCCCCAGGTCCAAGAGACCCAGTACTTC. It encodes CASSTPQVQETQYF.

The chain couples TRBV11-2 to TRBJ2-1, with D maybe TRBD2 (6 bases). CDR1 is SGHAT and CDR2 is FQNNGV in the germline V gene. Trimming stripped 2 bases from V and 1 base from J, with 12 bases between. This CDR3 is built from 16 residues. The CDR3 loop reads CASSLRGGESYNEQFF. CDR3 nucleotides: TGTGCCAGCAGCTTAAGGGGAGGCGAGTCCTACAATGAGCAGTTCTTC.

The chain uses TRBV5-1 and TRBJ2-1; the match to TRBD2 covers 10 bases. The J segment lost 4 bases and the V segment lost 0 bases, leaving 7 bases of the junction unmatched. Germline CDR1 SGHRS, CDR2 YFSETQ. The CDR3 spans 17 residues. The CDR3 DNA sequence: TGCGCCAGCAGCTTGGGACTAGCGGGCCTCTCGTACAATGAGCAGTTCTTC. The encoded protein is CASSLGLAGLSYNEQFF.

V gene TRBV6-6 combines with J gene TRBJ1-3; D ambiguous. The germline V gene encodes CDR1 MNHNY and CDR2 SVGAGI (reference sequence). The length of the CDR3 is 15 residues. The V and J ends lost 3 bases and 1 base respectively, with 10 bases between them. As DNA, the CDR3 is TGTGCCAGCAGTTATAGGCGGGGTTCTGGAAACACCATATATTTT. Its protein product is CASSYRRGSGNTIYF.

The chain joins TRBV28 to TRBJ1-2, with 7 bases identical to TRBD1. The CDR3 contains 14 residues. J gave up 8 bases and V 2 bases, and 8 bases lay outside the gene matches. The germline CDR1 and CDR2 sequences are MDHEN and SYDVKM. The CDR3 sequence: CASSLEDRLLGYTF. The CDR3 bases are TGTGCCAGCAGTTTAGAGGACAGGCTGCTCGGCTACACCTTC.

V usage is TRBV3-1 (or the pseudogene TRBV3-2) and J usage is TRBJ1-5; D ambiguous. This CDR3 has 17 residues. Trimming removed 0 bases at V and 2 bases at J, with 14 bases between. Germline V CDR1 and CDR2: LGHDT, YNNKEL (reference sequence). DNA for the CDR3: TGTGCCAGCAGCCAAGATCCGGGAGGGTTCGGCAATCAGCCCCAGCATTTT. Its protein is CASSQDPGGFGNQPQHF.

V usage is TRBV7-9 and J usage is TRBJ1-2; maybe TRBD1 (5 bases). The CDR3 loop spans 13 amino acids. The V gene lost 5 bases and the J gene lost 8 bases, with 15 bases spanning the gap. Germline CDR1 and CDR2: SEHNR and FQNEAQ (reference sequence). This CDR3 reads CASSPLLGHGYTF. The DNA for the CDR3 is TGTGCCAGCAGCCCCCTATTGGGGCACGGCTACACCTTC.

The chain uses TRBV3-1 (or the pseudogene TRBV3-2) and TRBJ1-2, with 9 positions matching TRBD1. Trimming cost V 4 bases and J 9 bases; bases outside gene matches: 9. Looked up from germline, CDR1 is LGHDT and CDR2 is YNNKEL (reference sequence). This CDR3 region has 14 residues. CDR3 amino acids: CASSPRQGVLSYTF. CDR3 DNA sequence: TGTGCCAGCAGCCCCAGACAGGGGGTGCTTAGCTACACCTTC.

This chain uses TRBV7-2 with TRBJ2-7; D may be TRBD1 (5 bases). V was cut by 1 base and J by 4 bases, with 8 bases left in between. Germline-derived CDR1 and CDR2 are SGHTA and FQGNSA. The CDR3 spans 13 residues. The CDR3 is CASSLGGLYEQYF. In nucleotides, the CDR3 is TGTGCCAGCAGCTTAGGGGGCTTGTACGAGCAGTACTTC.

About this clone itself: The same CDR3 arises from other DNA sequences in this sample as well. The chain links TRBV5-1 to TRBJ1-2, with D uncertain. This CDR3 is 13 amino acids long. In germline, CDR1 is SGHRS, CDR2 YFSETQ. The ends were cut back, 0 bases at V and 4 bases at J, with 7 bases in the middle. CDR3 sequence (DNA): TGCGCCAGCAGCTTGGGACAACCCTATGGCTACACCTTC. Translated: CASSLGQPYGYTF.

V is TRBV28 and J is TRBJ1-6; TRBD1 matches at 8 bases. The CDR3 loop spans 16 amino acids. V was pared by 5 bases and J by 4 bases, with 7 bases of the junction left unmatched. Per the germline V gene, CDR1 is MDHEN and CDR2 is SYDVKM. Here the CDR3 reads CASSPRDRRYNSPLHF. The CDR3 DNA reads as TGTGCCAGCAGTCCCCGGGACAGGCGGTATAATTCACCCCTCCACTTT. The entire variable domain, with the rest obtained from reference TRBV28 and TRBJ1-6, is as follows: DVKVTQSSRYLVKRTGEKVFLECVQDMDHENMFWYRQDPGLGLRLIYFSYDVKMKEKGDIPEGYSVSREKKERFSLILESASTNQTSMYLCASSPRDRRYNSPLHFGNGTRLTVT.

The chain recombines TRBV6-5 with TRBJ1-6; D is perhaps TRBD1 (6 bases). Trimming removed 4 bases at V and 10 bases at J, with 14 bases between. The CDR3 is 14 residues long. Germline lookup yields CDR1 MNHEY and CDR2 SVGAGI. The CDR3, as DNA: TGTGCCAGCAGTTTCACAGGGATAACGTCACCCCTCCACTTT. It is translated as CASSFTGITSPLHF.

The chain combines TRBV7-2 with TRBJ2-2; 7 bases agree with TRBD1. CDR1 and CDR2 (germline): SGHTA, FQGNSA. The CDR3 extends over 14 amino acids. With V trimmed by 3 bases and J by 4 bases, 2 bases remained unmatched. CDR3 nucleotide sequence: TGTGCCAGCAGCTTGGGACAGTTCACCGGGGAGCTGTTTTTT. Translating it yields CASSLGQFTGELFF.

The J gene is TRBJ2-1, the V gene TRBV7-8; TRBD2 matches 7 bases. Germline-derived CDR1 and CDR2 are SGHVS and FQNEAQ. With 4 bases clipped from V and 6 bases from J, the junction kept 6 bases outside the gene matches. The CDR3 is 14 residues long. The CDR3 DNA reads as TGTGCCAGCAGCTACGGACTAGGGGTCAATGAGCAGTTCTTC. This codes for CASSYGLGVNEQFF.

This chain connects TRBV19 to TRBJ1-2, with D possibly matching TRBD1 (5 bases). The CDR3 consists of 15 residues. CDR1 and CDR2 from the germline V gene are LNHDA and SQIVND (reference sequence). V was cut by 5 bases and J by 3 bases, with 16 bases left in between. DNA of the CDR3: TGTGCCAGTAGTTTTTTTGTCAGGGACTACTATGGCTACACCTTC. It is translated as CASSFFVRDYYGYTF. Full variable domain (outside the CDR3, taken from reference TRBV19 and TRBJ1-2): DGGITQSPKYLFRKEGQNVTLSCEQNLNHDAMYWYRQDPGQGLRLIYYSQIVNDFQKGDIAEGYSVSREKKESFPLTVTSAQKNPTAFYLCASSFFVRDYYGYTFGSGTRLTVV.

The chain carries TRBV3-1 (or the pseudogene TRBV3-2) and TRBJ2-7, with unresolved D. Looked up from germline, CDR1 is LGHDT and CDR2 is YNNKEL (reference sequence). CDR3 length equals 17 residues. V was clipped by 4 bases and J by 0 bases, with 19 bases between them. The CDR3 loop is CASSPGIPPDTSYEQYF. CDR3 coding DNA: TGTGCCAGCAGCCCCGGTATACCGCCAGACACCTCCTACGAGCAGTACTTC.

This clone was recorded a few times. Written as DNA, the CDR3 is TGCAGTGCTAGTGCGGCAGGGCAAGAGACCCAGTACTTC. Protein: CSASAAGQETQYF. V usage is TRBV20-1 and J usage is TRBJ2-5; weak D call: TRBD1 (5 bases). The V gene lost 3 bases and the J gene lost 2 bases, with 10 bases spanning the gap. This CDR3 comprises 13 residues. Germline assignment: CDR1 DFQATT and CDR2 SNEGSKA (reference sequence).

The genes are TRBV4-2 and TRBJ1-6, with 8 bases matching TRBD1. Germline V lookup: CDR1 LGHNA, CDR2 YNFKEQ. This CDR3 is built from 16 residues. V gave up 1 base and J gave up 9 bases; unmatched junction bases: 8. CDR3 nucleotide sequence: TGTGCCAGCAGCCAAGCTGTTGGACAGGGAGGTTCACCCCTCCACTTT. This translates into CASSQAVGQGGSPLHF.